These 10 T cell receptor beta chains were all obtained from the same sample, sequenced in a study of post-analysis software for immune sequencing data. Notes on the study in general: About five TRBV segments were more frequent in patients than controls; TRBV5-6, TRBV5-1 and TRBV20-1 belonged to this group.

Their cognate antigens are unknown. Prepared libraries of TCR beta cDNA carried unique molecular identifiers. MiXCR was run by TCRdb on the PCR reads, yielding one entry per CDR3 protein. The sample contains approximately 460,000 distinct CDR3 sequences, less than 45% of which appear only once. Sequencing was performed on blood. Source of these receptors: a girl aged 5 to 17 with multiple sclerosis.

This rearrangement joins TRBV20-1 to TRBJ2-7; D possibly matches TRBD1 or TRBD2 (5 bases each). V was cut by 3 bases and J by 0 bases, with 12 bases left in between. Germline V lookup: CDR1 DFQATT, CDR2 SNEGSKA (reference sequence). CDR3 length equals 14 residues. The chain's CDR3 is CSASGGSSSYEQYF. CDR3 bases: TGCAGTGCTAGTGGGGGATCTAGCTCCTACGAGCAGTACTTC.

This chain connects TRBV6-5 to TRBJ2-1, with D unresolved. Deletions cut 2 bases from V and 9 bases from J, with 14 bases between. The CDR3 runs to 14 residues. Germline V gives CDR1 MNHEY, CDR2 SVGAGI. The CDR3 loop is CASSYGLTSFEQFF. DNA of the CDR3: TGTGCCAGCAGTTACGGGCTGACCTCCTTTGAGCAGTTCTTC.

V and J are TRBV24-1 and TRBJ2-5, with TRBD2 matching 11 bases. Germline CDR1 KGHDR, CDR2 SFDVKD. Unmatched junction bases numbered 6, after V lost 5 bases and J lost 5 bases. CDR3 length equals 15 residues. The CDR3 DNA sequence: TGTGCCACCAGTGTGTCGCTAGCGGGAGGTGAGACCCAGTACTTC. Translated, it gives CATSVSLAGGETQYF.

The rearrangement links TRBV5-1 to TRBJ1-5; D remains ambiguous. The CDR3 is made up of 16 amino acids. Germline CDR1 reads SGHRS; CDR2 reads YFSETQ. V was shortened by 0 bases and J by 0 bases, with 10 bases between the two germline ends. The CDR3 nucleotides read TGCGCCAGCAGCTTGGCCCCCGCGGGTAGCAATCAGCCCCAGCATTTT. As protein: CASSLAPAGSNQPQHF.

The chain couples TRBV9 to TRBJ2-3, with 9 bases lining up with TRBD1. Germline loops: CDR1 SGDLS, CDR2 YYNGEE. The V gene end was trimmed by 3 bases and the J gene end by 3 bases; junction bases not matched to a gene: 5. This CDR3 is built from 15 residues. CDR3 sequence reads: CASSAETGGTDTQYF. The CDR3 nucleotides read TGTGCCAGCAGCGCTGAGACAGGGGGGACAGATACGCAGTATTTT.

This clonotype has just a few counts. As DNA, the CDR3 is TGTGCCAGCAGCTTAGCGCCTCCCTACGAGCAGTACTTC. Amino acids: CASSLAPPYEQYF. This chain connects TRBV11-1 to TRBJ2-7; D not resolved. Germline loops: CDR1 SGHAT, CDR2 FQDESV (reference sequence). The CDR3 runs 13 residues. Between the trimmed V and J ends, which lost 0 bases and 2 bases, there was a span of 5 bases.

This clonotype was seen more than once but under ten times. The CDR3 DNA sequence: TGTGCCAGCAGCTTAGTACCGGCTACCTACGAGCAGTACTTC. It is translated as CASSLVPATYEQYF. The V gene is TRBV7-2, the J gene TRBJ2-7; D remains unclear. The germline gives CDR1 SGHTA, CDR2 FQGNSA. The CDR3 runs to 14 residues. Deletions cut 1 base from V and 2 bases from J, with 9 bases between. Based on the CDR3 plus reference TRBV7-2 and TRBJ2-7, the full variable domain is GAGVSQSPSNKVTEKGKDVELRCDPISGHTALYWYRQSLGQGLEFLIYFQGNSAPDKSGLPSDRFSAERTGGSVSTLTIQRTQQEDSAVYLCASSLVPATYEQYFGPGTRLTVT.

CDR3 DNA sequence: TGTGCCAGCAGCCAAAGGGCAGGGAACGAGCAGTACTTC. The encoded protein is CASSQRAGNEQYF. J is TRBJ2-7 and V is TRBV16; tentative D call: TRBD1 (5 bases). This CDR3 has 13 amino acids. The V end was cut by 2 bases, the J end by 5 bases, with 10 bases between. Germline V lookup: CDR1 KGHSY, CDR2 FQNENV. The full variable domain, in which reference TRBV16 and TRBJ2-7 provide the parts outside the CDR3, is GEEVAQTPKHLVRGEGQKAKLYCAPIKGHSYVFWYQQVLKNEFKFLISFQNENVFDETGMPKERFSAKCLPNSPCSLEIQATKLEDSAVYFCASSQRAGNEQYFGPGTRLTVT.

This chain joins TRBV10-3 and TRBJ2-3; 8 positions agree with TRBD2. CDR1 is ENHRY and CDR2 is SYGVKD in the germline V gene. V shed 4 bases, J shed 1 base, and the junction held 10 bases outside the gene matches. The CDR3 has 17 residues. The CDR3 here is CAISGAKAGVGTDTQYF. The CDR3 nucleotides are TGTGCCATCAGTGGGGCTAAAGCGGGAGTCGGCACAGATACGCAGTATTTT.

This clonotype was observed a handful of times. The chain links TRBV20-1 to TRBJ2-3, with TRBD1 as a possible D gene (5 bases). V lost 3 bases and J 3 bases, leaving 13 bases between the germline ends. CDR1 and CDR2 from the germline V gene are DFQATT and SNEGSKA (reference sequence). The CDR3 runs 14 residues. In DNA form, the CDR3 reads TGCAGTGCTAGTAGGGGATTAGGTACAGATACGCAGTATTTT. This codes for CSASRGLGTDTQYF.